The 7 T cell receptor beta chains listed next were all sequenced from one sample in a study of PD-1 blockade in mismatch repair-deficient tumors. The protocol was immunoSEQ multiplex PCR, while the TCRdb copy is restricted to in-frame clones and leaves out a portion. The sample carries about 120,000 clones, 65% to 80% recorded once. Sequences were derived from peripheral blood, sampled roughly 60 weeks after starting pembrolizumab. These receptors originate from an adult with mismatch repair-deficient cancer.

The chain couples TRBV18 to TRBJ1-5; unclear D gene. CDR3 length equals 15 residues. The ends were cut back, 3 bases at V and 0 bases at J, with 9 bases in the middle. Germline assignment: CDR1 KGHSH and CDR2 LQKENI. The CDR3 sequence: CASSPRSDSNQPQHF. In nucleotides, the CDR3 is TGTGCCAGCTCACCGAGAAGTGATAGCAATCAGCCCCAGCATTTT.

J is TRBJ2-1 and V is TRBV6-1; TRBD2 aligns across 14 bases. Per germline, CDR1 MNHNS and CDR2 SASEGT. V lost 4 bases and J lost 7; bases outside the gene matches: 0. The CDR3 has 14 amino acids. CDR3 sequence (DNA): TGTGCCAGCAGTGGACTAGCGGGAGGGAATGAGCAGTTCTTC. Translation: CASSGLAGGNEQFF.

V usage is TRBV7-6 and J usage is TRBJ2-1; 14 bases are shared with TRBD2. The CDR3 has 17 amino acids. The trim removed 5 bases at V and 7 bases at J, leaving 10 bases unmatched. Germline V gene sequence: CDR1 SGHVS, CDR2 FNYEAQ. CDR3 residues: CASSPGTSGRYRNEQFF. In DNA, the CDR3 is TGTGCCAGCAGCCCCGGGACTAGCGGGAGATATCGTAATGAGCAGTTCTTC.

The V gene is TRBV28, the J gene TRBJ1-3; no clear D gene. Trimming removed 6 bases at V and 1 base at J, with 13 bases between. The CDR3 is made up of 15 amino acids. Germline-derived CDR1 and CDR2 are MDHEN and SYDVKM. Here the CDR3 reads CASSPFHGSGNTIYF. CDR3 sequence (DNA): TGTGCCAGCAGCCCCTTCCATGGATCTGGAAACACCATATATTTT.

V and J are TRBV5-1 and TRBJ2-7, with 7 bases identical to TRBD2. The CDR3 sequence is 14 residues long. With V trimmed by 1 base and J by 0 bases, 1 base remained unmatched. In germline, CDR1 is SGHRS, CDR2 YFSETQ. The CDR3 DNA reads as TGCGCCAGCAGCTTGCGGGAGGACTCCTACGAGCAGTACTTC. Protein sequence: CASSLREDSYEQYF.

The J gene is TRBJ1-4, the V gene TRBV19, with unresolved D. The CDR3 spans 15 residues. Per the germline V gene, CDR1 is LNHDA and CDR2 is SQIVND (reference sequence). The V and J ends lost 5 bases and 3 bases respectively, with 13 bases between them. CDR3 DNA sequence: TGTGCCAGTAGTGTGTGGACGGATGCTAATGAAAAACTGTTTTTT. Translated, it gives CASSVWTDANEKLFF.

This clone was recorded once. The chain couples TRBV5-6 to TRBJ2-1; D is possibly TRBD2 (5 bases). CDR1 is SGHDT, CDR2 YYEEEE, per germline. Trimming pared 4 bases from V and 6 bases from J, leaving 17 bases between. The CDR3 has 15 residues. CDR3 in amino acids: CASSPARGPLNEQFF. The CDR3 DNA reads as TGTGCCAGCAGCCCCGCCCGGGGTCCCCTCAATGAGCAGTTCTTC.